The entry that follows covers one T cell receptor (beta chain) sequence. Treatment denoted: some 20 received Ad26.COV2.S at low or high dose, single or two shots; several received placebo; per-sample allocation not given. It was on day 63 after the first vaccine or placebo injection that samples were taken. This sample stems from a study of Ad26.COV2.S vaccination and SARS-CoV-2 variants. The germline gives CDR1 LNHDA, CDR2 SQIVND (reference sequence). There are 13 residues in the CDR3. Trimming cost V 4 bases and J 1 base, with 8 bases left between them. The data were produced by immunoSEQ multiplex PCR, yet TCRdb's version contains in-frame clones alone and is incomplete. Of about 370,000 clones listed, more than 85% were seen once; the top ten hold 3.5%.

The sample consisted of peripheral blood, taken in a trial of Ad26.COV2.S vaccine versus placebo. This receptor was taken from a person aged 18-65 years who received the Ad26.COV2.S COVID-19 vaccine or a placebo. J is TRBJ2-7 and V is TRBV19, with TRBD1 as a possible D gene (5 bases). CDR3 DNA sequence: TGTGCCAGTAGTACTCAGGGATCCTACGAGCAGTACTTC. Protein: CASSTQGSYEQYF.